A single sample is the source of the 8 T cell receptor beta chains below, sequenced in a study of blood T cell repertoires in COVID-19. Measured with immunoSEQ multiplex PCR; TCRdb has only the in-frame clones, and not every one. The sample lists over 250,000 clones, around 90% occurring once. The material sequenced was peripheral blood. These receptors were obtained from a man in his sixties who had recovered from COVID-19.

This chain links TRBV7-9 with TRBJ1-2, with D possibly matching TRBD1 (5 bases). Trimming took 9 bases from V and 2 from J, leaving 13 bases between them. Looked up from germline, CDR1 is SEHNR and CDR2 is FQNEAQ (reference sequence). The length of the CDR3 is 13 residues. CDR3 nucleotides: TGTGCCAGTAGATCAGGGCTGAACTATGGCTACACCTTC. Encoded protein: CASRSGLNYGYTF.

The chain links TRBV7-9 to TRBJ2-7; possible D gene TRBD2, 7 bases. The CDR3 sequence is 15 residues long. The germline gives CDR1 SEHNR, CDR2 FQNEAQ (reference sequence). Trimming left V 4 bases short and J 3 bases short, with 16 bases between. CDR3 amino acids: CASSYGEGVDYEQYF. CDR3 nucleotide sequence: TGTGCCAGCAGCTATGGGGAGGGGGTGGACTACGAGCAGTACTTC.

This clone was picked up one time. The chain couples TRBV7-9 to TRBJ1-3; no clear D gene. CDR3 length: 14 residues. Germline-derived CDR1 and CDR2 are SEHNR and FQNEAQ (reference sequence). With 2 bases removed from V and 2 bases from J, the gap between germline ends came to 7 bases. The CDR3 DNA is TGTGCCAGCAGCTTACTGGCTCCTGGAAACACCATATATTTT. Translation: CASSLLAPGNTIYF.

The chain joins TRBV28 to TRBJ2-3, with D maybe TRBD1 (6 bases). V lost 3 bases and J lost 3, with 13 bases in between. Germline V gene data show CDR1 as MDHEN and CDR2 as SYDVKM. This CDR3 is built from 15 residues. CDR3 DNA sequence: TGTGCCAGCAGTTTCGCCAGGGGTGTAACAGATACGCAGTATTTT. The encoded protein is CASSFARGVTDTQYF.

This chain links TRBV9 with TRBJ2-7; D call uncertain. The CDR3 runs to 12 residues. V gave up 0 bases and J gave up 6 bases, with 7 bases separating them. CDR1 is SGDLS and CDR2 is YYNGEE in the germline V gene. The CDR3 loop is CASSVGQAEQYF. CDR3 DNA sequence: TGTGCCAGCAGCGTAGGCCAGGCCGAGCAGTACTTC.

The rearrangement joins TRBV4-2 to TRBJ2-7; weak D call: TRBD1 (6 bases). Germline CDR1 is LGHNA and CDR2 is YNFKEQ. The V end lost 0 bases, the J end lost 5 bases, and 14 bases lay between the germline ends. The length of the CDR3 is 15 residues. CDR3 nucleotide sequence: TGTGCCAGCAGCCAAGAGACAGGTATTGTCAACGAGCAGTACTTC. It specifies CASSQETGIVNEQYF.

This clone was detected only once. Mismatch with germline at one junction end may stem from a read error. J is TRBJ2-7 and V is TRBV6-5; 8 nucleotides match TRBD2. Per germline, CDR1 MNHEY and CDR2 SVGAGI. This CDR3 region has 16 residues. The DNA of the CDR3 is TGTGCCAGCAATTACGCTCCCGGGACTAGGCCCCACGAGCAGTACTTC. Protein sequence: CASNYAPGTRPHEQYF.

This clone was recorded once. The chain carries TRBV3-1 (or the pseudogene TRBV3-2) and TRBJ2-1, with 10 bases that match TRBD2. CDR3 size: 19 residues. Germline CDR1 and CDR2: LGHDT and YNNKEL (reference sequence). Losses at the gene ends were 0 bases for V and 8 bases for J; bases not matched to a gene: 16. As DNA, the CDR3 is TGTGCCAGCAGCCAAGAAGCGGGGGGGCGGGCGGGGGGCCCCCATGAGCAGTTCTTC. Protein sequence: CASSQEAGGRAGGPHEQFF.